A selection of T cell receptor beta chains follows, all from one sample in a study of shared clonotypes between healthy human individuals. The data were produced by immunoSEQ multiplex PCR, yet TCRdb's version contains in-frame clones alone and is incomplete. The sample has roughly 2.5 million clones, around nine tenths seen once. Sequenced input: naive CD4+ T cells sorted from blood. All receptors come from a man aged 18 to 30 in good health. The CDR3 runs from the conserved cysteine through the conserved F or W. Each record gives: clone size, V gene, J gene, D gene, CDR3 DNA, CDR3 protein. A D gene is named only where the DNA matches it firmly. Rows may omit the clone size; those that give it use once, few, many or a size class.

once	TRBV18	TRBJ2-2	TRBD2	TGTGCCAGCTCACCACCGGCTAGCGGGCCGTATTCGGACACCGGGGAGCTGTTTTTT	CASSPPASGPYSDTGELFF
.	TRBV19	TRBJ2-3	.	TGTGCCAGTAGTGGGGACGTAGGTGACGATACGCAGTATTTT	CASSGDVGDDTQYF
.	TRBV6-1	TRBJ1-1	TRBD1	TGTGCCAGCACCCGACAGGGTTTGACTGAAGCTTTCTTT	CASTRQGLTEAFF
.	TRBV15	TRBJ1-5	.	TGTGCCACCAGCCCGCTAAGGGGGAACAATCAGCCCCAGCATTTT	CATSPLRGNNQPQHF
.	TRBV10-3	TRBJ1-4	TRBD1	TGTGCCATCAGTGAGTCTTCAGGGGGGTATGAAAAACTGTTTTTT	CAISESSGGYEKLFF
.	TRBV2	TRBJ1-6	.	TGTGCCAGCAGTTTATACAGGGAAACACCCCTCCACTTT	CASSLYRETPLHF
.	TRBV6-1	TRBJ2-2	.	TGTGCCAGCAGTGAACCCGGTGGGACCGGGGAGCTGTTTTTT	CASSEPGGTGELFF
.	TRBV4-1	TRBJ2-7	.	TGCGCCAGCAGCCAAAGGTTAGCGGACCCCCTCTCCTACGAGCAGTACTTC	CASSQRLADPLSYEQYF
.	TRBV18	TRBJ2-6	.	TGTGCCAGCTCACCTGTGGGGCATTCTGGGGCCAACGTCCTGACTTTC	CASSPVGHSGANVLTF
.	TRBV28	TRBJ1-1	.	TGTGCCAGCAGTTTGGTGCCCGTCGTCGGGGGCACTGAAGCTTTCTTT	CASSLVPVVGGTEAFF
.	TRBV6-9	TRBJ1-2	.	TGTGCCAGCAGCCAAACGTCGTCCTACTTCGTCTTC	CASSQTSSYFVF
.	TRBV4-3	TRBJ2-7	TRBD2	TGCGCCAGCAGCCAAGTACTAGCGGGAGGGCCCTACGAGCAGTACTTC	CASSQVLAGGPYEQYF
.	TRBV11-2	TRBJ2-4	.	TGTGCCAGCAGCTCCCACAGCCTCACAGGGTGGGGGAAAAACATTCAGTACTTC	CASSSHSLTGWGKNIQYF
.	TRBV2	TRBJ2-7	.	TGTGCCAGCAGAGCCCTTGGCTACGAGCAGTACTTC	CASRALGYEQYF
once	TRBV29-1	TRBJ2-1	TRBD1	TGCAGCGGTCAAGACAGGGGATCCTACAATGAGCAGTTCTTC	CSGQDRGSYNEQFF
once	TRBV27	TRBJ2-1	TRBD2	TGTGCCAGCAGGACCGTTAGTCTAGCGGGAGGTAACAATGAGCAGTTCTTC	CASRTVSLAGGNNEQFF
.	TRBV21-1	TRBJ2-1	.	TGTGCCAGCAGGTTTCAGATCCATGAGCAGTTCTTC	CASRFQIHEQFF
.	TRBV2	TRBJ1-1	TRBD1	TGTGCCAGCAGTAAAGGACAGGGTGGTGTGAACACTGAAGCTTTCTTT	CASSKGQGGVNTEAFF
.	TRBV10-3	TRBJ2-7	TRBD2	TGTGCCATCAGTGTCGGACTAGCGGGTTCTTACGAGCAGTACTTC	CAISVGLAGSYEQYF
.	TRBV19	TRBJ1-1	.	TGTGCCAGTAGTAAGTCCTGGTTGGGGACTGAAGCTTTCTTT	CASSKSWLGTEAFF
.	TRBV27	TRBJ2-1	.	TGTGCCAGCACCACGGGGGACCTTAAGGGCTACAATGAGCAGTTCTTC	CASTTGDLKGYNEQFF
.	TRBV29-1	TRBJ2-4	TRBD1	TGCAGCGTTGTGGGACAGGGGACTCCGGACAAAAACATTCAGTACTTC	CSVVGQGTPDKNIQYF
.	TRBV2	TRBJ1-2	.	TGTGCCAGCAGTGAACTACTGGGGGCGGGAGGCTACACCTTC	CASSELLGAGGYTF
.	TRBV30	TRBJ1-6	.	TGTGCCTCAGGTGGGGAAAATAATTCACCCCTCCACTTT	CASGGENNSPLHF
.	TRBV6-5	TRBJ2-2	.	TGTGCCAGCAGTTACGGGGGACTGGTTAACACCGGGGAGCTGTTTTTT	CASSYGGLVNTGELFF
.	TRBV10-2	TRBJ2-1	.	TGCGCCAGCAGTGAGGTGCAGGGTGGTGAGCAGTTCTTC	CASSEVQGGEQFF
.	TRBV28	TRBJ1-4	.	TGTGCCAGCAGTTCCGGGACTCCGGGCGGGGAAAAACTGTTTTTT	CASSSGTPGGEKLFF
.	TRBV6-5	TRBJ1-3	.	TGTGCCAGCAGCAGGGACAACGCGCGTGGAAACACCATATATTTT	CASSRDNARGNTIYF
.	TRBV27	TRBJ2-5	.	TGTGCCAGCAGGTCTGAGGGGACCCAAGAGACCCAGTACTTC	CASRSEGTQETQYF
.	TRBV4-1	TRBJ2-7	.	TGCGCCAGCAGCCAAGGGTCCGTCGCAGGAGCCTACGAGCAGTACTTC	CASSQGSVAGAYEQYF
once	TRBV11-1	TRBJ2-1	TRBD2	TGTGCCAGCAGCCCAAGGGGTTTAGCGGGGGCAAGCTCCTACAATGAGCAGTTCTTC	CASSPRGLAGASSYNEQFF
.	TRBV7-8	TRBJ1-1	TRBD1	TGTGCCAGCAGCTCAACTACAGGGGTTTCCTTT	CASSSTTGVSF
.	TRBV5-1	TRBJ2-1	.	TGCGCCAGCAACCTAAACAATGAGCAGTTCTTC	CASNLNNEQFF
.	TRBV5-1	TRBJ2-1	TRBD1	TGCGCCAGCAGCTCCCCGGGGACAGTCAATGAGCAGTTCTTC	CASSSPGTVNEQFF
once	TRBV7-2	TRBJ1-5	.	TGTGCCAGCAGCCCGGACCATAGCAATCAGCCCCAGCATTTT	CASSPDHSNQPQHF
few	TRBV2	TRBJ2-7	TRBD1	TGTGCCAGCAGCCGGGACAGGGGACTGAACGAGCAGTACTTC	CASSRDRGLNEQYF
.	TRBV5-4	TRBJ2-2	.	TGTGCCAGCAGCTTGGAACCGGTTACGAACACCGGGGAGCTGTTTTTT	CASSLEPVTNTGELFF
.	TRBV7-9	TRBJ2-1	.	TGTGCCAGCAGCTTAACCCCCCGCTTGGAGCAGTTCTTC	CASSLTPRLEQFF
.	TRBV18	TRBJ2-5	.	TGTGCCAGCTCACCCCTCTCTACTGCGGGAGAGACCCAGTACTTC	CASSPLSTAGETQYF
.	TRBV15	TRBJ1-3	.	TGTGCCACCAGCAGAGATGAAAGGGTGGGAAACACCATATATTTT	CATSRDERVGNTIYF
.	TRBV2	TRBJ2-2	TRBD2	TGTGCCAGCAAGGGGACTAGCGGGGGGCCTGGCACCGGGGAGCTGTTTTTT	CASKGTSGGPGTGELFF
.	TRBV2	TRBJ1-6	TRBD1	TGTGCCAGCAGTGAGGACAGGTACTCACCCCTCCACTTT	CASSEDRYSPLHF
.	TRBV7-7	TRBJ2-5	.	TGTGCTAGCAGCTTAGAAGGGACGCAGGGGTCGGAGACCCAGTACTTC	CASSLEGTQGSETQYF
.	TRBV5-4	TRBJ2-1	TRBD1	TGTGCCAGCAGCTTGGGGACAGGAGGATACAATGAGCAGTTCTTC	CASSLGTGGYNEQFF
.	TRBV7-3	TRBJ2-7	.	TGTGCCAGCAGCTTAAGGCCCGGAGGCGAGCAGTACTTC	CASSLRPGGEQYF
once	TRBV7-9	TRBJ2-3	TRBD2	TGTGCCAGCATTCTAGCGGGGGCTAGCACAGATACGCAGTATTTT	CASILAGASTDTQYF
.	TRBV10-3	TRBJ2-7	TRBD1	TGTGCCAGCAGCCCCAGGGGGCGGGACTCCTACGAGCAGTACTTC	CASSPRGRDSYEQYF
.	TRBV28	TRBJ1-6	.	TGTGCCAGCAGTTTATCGAAAAATTCACCCCTCCACTTT	CASSLSKNSPLHF
once	TRBV7-9	TRBJ2-7	TRBD2	TGTGCCAGCGGACCTAGCGGCTCCTACGAGCAGTACTTC	CASGPSGSYEQYF
.	TRBV5-1	TRBJ2-2	.	TGCGCCAGCAGGGGCACTGGCCGGTCGAACACCGGGGAGCTGTTTTTT	CASRGTGRSNTGELFF
.	TRBV27	TRBJ1-3	TRBD1	TGTGCCAGCAGAAGTATGGACAGGGCAGGAAACACCATATATTTT	CASRSMDRAGNTIYF
few	TRBV5-4	TRBJ1-6	.	TGTGCCAGCAGCTTGGAGGAGGGACCACCCCTCCACTTT	CASSLEEGPPLHF
once	TRBV2	TRBJ2-1	TRBD1	TGTGCCAGCAGAGTGGGACAGGGCTTTAGCAATGAGCAGTTCTTC	CASRVGQGFSNEQFF
.	TRBV4-1	TRBJ2-2	TRBD1	TGCGCCAGCAGCCAAGTAGGGACAGGGCGGACCGGGGAGCTGTTTTTT	CASSQVGTGRTGELFF
once	TRBV6-1	TRBJ1-3	.	TGTGCCAGCAGTGAGGTCGGCTCTGGAAACACCATATATTTT	CASSEVGSGNTIYF
.	TRBV2	TRBJ2-5	.	TGTGCCAGCAGTGGGGGGCTGGAAGAGACCCAGTACTTC	CASSGGLEETQYF
.	TRBV5-1	TRBJ2-7	TRBD2	TGCGCCAGCAGCTTGGCTCAGCGGGGAGGTGCAAAGCAGTACTTC	CASSLAQRGGAKQYF
.	TRBV2	TRBJ2-1	.	TGTGCCAGCAGTCCTGTTTTAGTCCGAACCTACAATGAGCAGTTCTTC	CASSPVLVRTYNEQFF
.	TRBV7-9	TRBJ1-4	.	TGTGCCAGCAGCTTACTGTTGCCAACTAATGAAAAACTGTTTTTT	CASSLLLPTNEKLFF